These 18 T cell receptor beta chains were all obtained from the same sample, sequenced in a study of T-cell reconstitution after alpha-beta-depleted transplantation in children. As it was prepared, the TCRbeta library received unique molecular identifiers. TCRdb recomputed calls from the PCR reads with MiXCR, one row per CDR3 protein. Of 250,000 to 350,000 distinct CDR3 sequences in the sample, about a tenth were seen once. The sample here was PBMCs from the stem cell graft donor, taken from the stem cell graft. These receptor sequences come from a human donor who donated a stem cell graft to a child with SCID.

V usage is TRBV20-1 and J usage is TRBJ1-2; maybe TRBD1 (5 bases). The CDR3 spans 12 residues. Germline V lookup: CDR1 DFQATT, CDR2 SNEGSKA (reference sequence). V was trimmed by 1 base and J by 8 bases, leaving 11 bases between them. CDR3: CSARAGGGGYTF. The CDR3 nucleotides read TGCAGTGCTAGAGCAGGCGGGGGAGGCTACACCTTC.

This clonotype was found a few times. The rearrangement joins TRBV7-9 to TRBJ2-2, with 13 bases matching TRBD2. The CDR3 runs 16 residues. CDR1 and CDR2 (germline): SEHNR, FQNEAQ (reference sequence). The ends lost 8 bases at V and 4 bases at J; junction bases unmatched: 7. The CDR3 DNA reads TGTGCCAGCTCACTAGCGGGGGGGCCTAGCACCGGGGAGCTGTTTTTT. Translation gives CASSLAGGPSTGELFF.

The sample holds one count of this clonotype. This rearrangement joins TRBV29-1 to TRBJ2-4, with unresolved D. The germline gives CDR1 SQVTM, CDR2 ANQGSEA. V lost 0 bases and J 7 bases, leaving 7 bases between the germline ends. This CDR3 has 12 residues. This chain's CDR3 is CSVEERMNIQYF. CDR3 bases: TGCAGCGTTGAAGAAAGGATGAACATTCAGTACTTC. The full variable domain, in which reference TRBV29-1 and TRBJ2-4 provide the parts outside the CDR3, is SAVISQKPSRDICQRGTSLTIQCQVDSQVTMMFWYRQQPGQSLTLIATANQGSEATYESGFVIDKFPISRPNLTFSTLTVSNMSPEDSSIYLCSVEERMNIQYFGAGTRLSVL.

This clonotype was detected once. This sequence joins TRBV20-1 and TRBJ2-5; D might be TRBD1 (5 bases). From germline, CDR1 is DFQATT and CDR2 SNEGSKA (reference sequence). The CDR3 runs to 16 residues. Trimming took 6 bases from V and 5 from J, leaving 25 bases between them. CDR3 nucleotides: TGCAGTGCCTCCCCTACCCAAGGGAAGGGGTGGGAGACCCAGTACTTC. Residues: CSASPTQGKGWETQYF.

This clonotype was seen a few times. Here the CDR3 DNA reads TGTGCCAGCAGCGTTAGCGGGACAGGCTACAATGAGCAGTTCTTC. Protein: CASSVSGTGYNEQFF. The J gene is TRBJ2-1, the V gene TRBV7-2, with D perhaps assigned TRBD1 or TRBD2 (8 bases each). V was pared by 5 bases and J by 3 bases, with 14 bases between. CDR1 and CDR2 (germline): SGHTA, FQGNSA. The CDR3 covers 15 residues.

In its sample, this clonotype was seen many times. This chain joins TRBV7-8 and TRBJ2-1; tentatively, D is TRBD1 or TRBD2 (5 bases each). The germline gives CDR1 SGHVS, CDR2 FQNEAQ. The V gene lost 0 bases and the J gene lost 3 bases, with 9 bases spanning the gap. CDR3 length: 15 residues. The CDR3 reads CASSLAGVGYNEQFF. The CDR3 coding sequence is TGTGCCAGCAGCTTAGCGGGGGTGGGCTACAATGAGCAGTTCTTC.

Notes on this clonotype: This may be a read error: a much more frequent sequence differs by one nucleotide. The rearrangement links TRBV7-3 to TRBJ2-7; D could derive from TRBD1 or TRBD2 (6 bases each). CDR3 length: 15 residues. Per germline, CDR1 SGHTA and CDR2 FQGTGA. V gave up 5 bases and J gave up 4 bases, with 18 bases separating them. The CDR3 spells CASSLTGGQMYEQYF. CDR3 bases: TGTGCCAGCAGCCTTACCGGGGGACAAATGTACGAGCAGTACTTC.

This sequence joins TRBV7-2 and TRBJ2-5; D possibly corresponds to TRBD2 (5 bases). CDR3 length equals 14 residues. Trimming took off 3 bases at V and 5 bases at J, with 13 bases between the two ends. Germline V gene sequence: CDR1 SGHTA, CDR2 FQGNSA. This CDR3 reads CASSFDHPGETQYF. The CDR3 region has the DNA TGTGCCAGCAGCTTCGACCATCCGGGGGAGACCCAGTACTTC. The full variable domain, completed using reference TRBV7-2 and TRBJ2-5, is GAGVSQSPSNKVTEKGKDVELRCDPISGHTALYWYRQSLGQGLEFLIYFQGNSAPDKSGLPSDRFSAERTGGSVSTLTIQRTQQEDSAVYLCASSFDHPGETQYFGPGTRLLVL.

The chain uses TRBV27 and TRBJ2-7; no clear D gene. The CDR3 covers 13 residues. V was shortened by 0 bases and J by 7 bases, with 10 bases between the two germline ends. The V gene's germline CDR1 is MNHEY and CDR2 SMNVEV (reference sequence). CDR3 protein: CASSLSILGEQYF. In nucleotides, the CDR3 is TGTGCCAGCAGTTTATCGATCTTAGGTGAGCAGTACTTC.

This clonotype was counted many times. The chain couples TRBV7-8 to TRBJ1-6; 8 nucleotides line up with TRBD1. The CDR3 loop spans 14 amino acids. With 4 bases clipped from V and 10 bases from J, the junction kept 6 bases outside the gene matches. Looked up from germline, CDR1 is SGHVS and CDR2 is FQNEAQ. The CDR3 protein is CASSWDRTTSPLHF. The CDR3, as DNA: TGTGCCAGCAGCTGGGACAGGACAACCTCACCCCTCCACTTT. Using reference TRBV7-8 and TRBJ1-6 for the parts outside the CDR3, the full variable domain is GAGVSQSPRYKVAKRGQDVALRCDPISGHVSLFWYQQALGQGPEFLTYFQNEAQLDKSGLPSDRFFAERPEGSVSTLKIQRTQQEDSAVYLCASSWDRTTSPLHFGNGTRLTVT.

V gene TRBV12-3 or TRBV12-4 combines with J gene TRBJ2-2; D is perhaps TRBD1 (6 bases). Deletions cut 6 bases from V and 4 bases from J, with 9 bases between. The CDR3 is 13 amino acids. The CDR3 loop is CASRNRVTGELFF. DNA of the CDR3: TGTGCCAGCAGAAACAGGGTCACCGGGGAGCTGTTTTTT.

This clonotype occurred many times. The rearrangement uses TRBV12-3 or TRBV12-4 and TRBJ2-2; D unresolved. V was clipped by 6 bases and J by 6 bases, with 11 bases between them. The CDR3 is made up of 13 amino acids. In DNA, the CDR3 is TGTGCCAGCAGAAAATTAGAGGCCGGGGAGCTGTTTTTT. Its protein is CASRKLEAGELFF.

The chain couples TRBV20-1 to TRBJ2-1; D remains unclear. Germline V lookup: CDR1 DFQATT, CDR2 SNEGSKA (reference sequence). The V end was cut by 0 bases, the J end by 13 bases, with 7 bases between. The CDR3 loop spans 10 amino acids. CDR3 DNA sequence: TGCAGTGCTAGAGACCGTTATCAGTTCTTC. Amino acids: CSARDRYQFF.

The chain employs TRBV6-1 and TRBJ2-3; 7 nucleotides match TRBD2. Trimming at V came to 2 bases and at J to 11 bases, leaving 10 bases not matched to a gene. The V gene's germline CDR1 is MNHNS and CDR2 SASEGT. This CDR3 has 14 amino acids. CDR3 protein: CASSEPPTSVRQYF. CDR3 nucleotide sequence: TGTGCCAGCAGTGAACCCCCCACTAGCGTACGGCAGTATTTT.

The rearrangement uses TRBV9 and TRBJ2-7; no reliable D call. Germline CDR1 reads SGDLS; CDR2 reads YYNGEE. CDR3 length equals 15 residues. The V gene lost 0 bases and the J gene lost 0 bases, with 10 bases spanning the gap. CDR3 protein: CASSVGWKSSYEQYF. The CDR3 region has the DNA TGTGCCAGCAGCGTAGGCTGGAAAAGCTCCTACGAGCAGTACTTC.

This clonotype was seen a handful of times. V is TRBV29-1 and J is TRBJ2-7, with TRBD2 matching over 15 bases. CDR3 length: 15 residues. Germline V lookup: CDR1 SQVTM, CDR2 ANQGSEA. V trimming: 6 bases; J trimming: 5 bases; junction bases outside the gene matches: 8. The CDR3 sequence is CSVAGTSGGLNEQYF. CDR3 coding DNA: TGCAGCGTGGCAGGGACTAGCGGGGGGTTGAACGAGCAGTACTTC.

The sample holds a few counts of this clonotype. V is TRBV7-9 and J is TRBJ1-1; TRBD1 might be the D (6 bases). Trimming left V 5 bases short and J 7 bases short, with 14 bases between. Per germline, CDR1 SEHNR and CDR2 FQNEAQ (reference sequence). This CDR3 has 13 amino acids. The CDR3 protein is CASSGTGTLEAFF. The DNA of the CDR3 is TGTGCCAGCAGCGGTACAGGGACCCTTGAAGCTTTCTTT.

The chain is built from TRBV10-3 and TRBJ2-7; unclear D gene. This CDR3 region has 11 residues. Germline CDR1 reads ENHRY; CDR2 reads SYGVKD. The germline V and J ends were trimmed by 3 bases and 3 bases, with 3 bases remaining between them. DNA for the CDR3: TGTGCCATCAGTGACAACTACGAGCAGTACTTC. It yields the protein CAISDNYEQYF.